This T cell receptor (beta chain) was retrieved from a study of response to subunit inactivated influenza vaccine. Study results and limitations: Each seasonal influenza vaccination recruits few new T cells, the authors suggested.

A single record per CDR3 protein comes from TCRdb applying MiXCR to the RT-PCR reads. The sample lists 700,000 to 800,000 distinct CDR3 sequences, around 18% occurring once. This clonotype was found a few times. What it binds is not known. Germline V CDR1 and CDR2: LGHNA, YSLEER. This CDR3 spans 18 amino acids. V was shortened by 0 bases and J by 5 bases, with 17 bases between the two germline ends. This specimen consisted of PBMCs from blood, obtained 5 days after vaccination. The chain is built from TRBV4-3 and TRBJ1-6; D ambiguous. The TCR sequence derives from a man aged 45 to 65 who received an inactivated influenza vaccine. The CDR3 loop reads CASSQDLPSNLNNSPLHF. Here the CDR3 DNA reads TGCGCCAGCAGCCAAGATCTTCCCAGCAATTTAAATAATTCACCCCTCCACTTT.